Listed here are 29 T cell receptor beta chains from one sample, sequenced in a study of Tregs in tolerant kidney transplant recipients. Sequenced by immunoSEQ multiplex PCR; TCRdb stores in-frame clones only, minus some. Counted here are just over 15,000 clones, approximately 55% occurring once; the ten biggest clones make up 3% to 3.5%. FACS sorting followed a roughly six-day coculture of CFSE-labeled recipient PBMCs with irradiated graft donor PBMCs. These receptors lack a known antigen. The specimen was CD4+ T cells from blood cultured with allogeneic cells, collected before the transplant. The source of these receptors is a human patient who received a combined kidney and bone marrow transplant.

The V gene is TRBV19, the J gene TRBJ2-1; the match to TRBD2 covers 9 bases. Germline V gene data show CDR1 as LNHDA and CDR2 as SQIVND (reference sequence). V dropped 8 bases and J dropped 8; count of bases not matched to a gene: 16. This CDR3 spans 16 amino acids. This CDR3 is CASSREGLFGSDEQFF. The DNA of the CDR3 is TGTGCCAGTTCGCGGGAGGGCCTTTTTGGGTCCGATGAGCAGTTCTTC.

This chain joins TRBV28 and TRBJ2-1; 9 positions match TRBD1. Germline trimming cut 6 bases from V and 1 base from J; bases unmatched to any gene: 4. Germline V gives CDR1 MDHEN, CDR2 SYDVKM. The CDR3 is made up of 15 amino acids. Written as DNA, the CDR3 is TGTGCCAGCAGCCAGGACAGGGGTTCCTACAATGAGCAGTTCTTC. Protein: CASSQDRGSYNEQFF.

This chain connects TRBV5-1 to TRBJ2-6; perhaps TRBD2 as D (5 bases). V shed 0 bases and J shed 3 bases, with 10 bases lying between them. The CDR3 totals 16 residues. Germline V lookup: CDR1 SGHRS, CDR2 YFSETQ. The CDR3 region has the DNA TGCGCCAGCAGCTTGGTGTTCGGGGTTGGGGCCAACGTCCTGACTTTC. This encodes CASSLVFGVGANVLTF.

The V call is TRBV2, the J call TRBJ2-5; TRBD2 matches 11 bases. Germline V gives CDR1 SNHLY, CDR2 FYNNEI. V lost 10 bases, J lost 5 bases, and 3 bases stayed unmatched. CDR3 length: 12 residues. The CDR3 loop reads CATGTSGETQYF. For the CDR3, the DNA is TGTGCCACCGGGACTAGCGGTGAGACCCAGTACTTC.

V gene TRBV5-1 combines with J gene TRBJ1-1; D perhaps matches TRBD1 (5 bases). Germline V lookup: CDR1 SGHRS, CDR2 YFSETQ. The CDR3 is 15 amino acids. Trimming pared 3 bases from V and 5 bases from J, leaving 17 bases between. This chain's CDR3 is CASSSAAPRVTEAFF. The CDR3 DNA sequence: TGCGCCAGCAGCTCCGCAGCCCCCAGGGTGACTGAAGCTTTCTTT.

This rearrangement joins TRBV23-1 to TRBJ2-3; 7 bases line up with TRBD2. TRBV23-1 is an ORF for which the function is uncertain. The CDR3 consists of 18 residues. With 7 bases clipped from V and 2 bases from J, the junction kept 18 bases outside the gene matches. DNA for the CDR3: TGCGCCAGCACCCCGAGCGGGGCTGTTACGAACAACACAGATACGCAGTATTTT. As protein: CASTPSGAVTNNTDTQYF.

This chain links TRBV5-6 with TRBJ1-4; D unresolved. The V end was cut by 4 bases, the J end by 8 bases, with 15 bases between. The CDR3 runs to 14 residues. Per the germline V gene, CDR1 is SGHDT and CDR2 is YYEEEE. CDR3 nucleotide sequence: TGTGCCAGCAGCCCCCTACCGGGAGGGGAAAAACTGTTTTTT. Protein: CASSPLPGGEKLFF.

The chain combines TRBV29-1 with TRBJ2-1; TRBD2 matches 9 bases. The CDR3 is made up of 14 amino acids. After removal of 4 bases from V and 2 bases from J, the junction contained 3 bases not matched to a gene. The germline V gene has CDR1 SQVTM and CDR2 ANQGSEA. CDR3 in DNA: TGCAGCGTTGTCGGCGGGGGGGCCTACAATGAGCAGTTCTTC. Translation: CSVVGGGAYNEQFF.

The CDR3 sequence: CASQSSRTGANYGYTF. In DNA, the CDR3 is TGTGCCAGCCAATCCTCCAGGACAGGGGCTAACTATGGCTACACCTTC. This chain joins TRBV25-1 and TRBJ1-2; TRBD1 matches at 9 bases. CDR3 size: 16 residues. Germline V gene sequence: CDR1 MGHDK, CDR2 SYGVNS. J was trimmed by 0 bases and V by 8 bases; bases with no gene match: 10.

The V gene is TRBV15, the J gene TRBJ2-7, with D possibly being TRBD1 (5 bases). The CDR3 has 10 amino acids. CDR1 is LNHNV and CDR2 is YYDKDF in the germline V gene (reference sequence). V shed 7 bases and J shed 7 bases, with 8 bases lying between them. CDR3 sequence (DNA): TGTGCCACCACCCAGGGAGAGCAGTACTTC. Translation: CATTQGEQYF.

This clone was recorded only once. The chain employs TRBV18 and TRBJ2-5; possible D gene TRBD2, 5 bases. The CDR3 runs 13 residues. CDR1 and CDR2 from the germline V gene are KGHSH and LQKENI. The V end lost 3 bases, the J end lost 5 bases, and 10 bases lay between the germline ends. CDR3 nucleotides: TGTGCCAGCTCACCGGGAGTTTCGGAGACCCAGTACTTC. Amino acids: CASSPGVSETQYF.

The gene calls are TRBV7-6 and TRBJ1-4, with TRBD1 identical over 11 bases. Per germline, CDR1 SGHVS and CDR2 FNYEAQ. J was trimmed by 8 bases and V by 5 bases; bases with no gene match: 4. The CDR3 contains 14 residues. The CDR3: CASSPGQGAEKLFF. CDR3 DNA: TGTGCCAGCAGCCCCGGACAGGGGGCGGAAAAACTGTTTTTT.

The chain carries TRBV2 and TRBJ1-5; 10 nucleotides line up with TRBD1. Per germline, CDR1 SNHLY and CDR2 FYNNEI. CDR3 size: 14 residues. After removal of 8 bases from V and 6 bases from J, the junction contained 7 bases not matched to a gene. The CDR3 loop is CASGWTGGRQPQHF. The CDR3 coding sequence is TGTGCCAGCGGATGGACAGGGGGACGTCAGCCCCAGCATTTT. The full variable domain, completed using reference TRBV2 and TRBJ1-5, is EPEVTQTPSHQVTQMGQEVILRCVPISNHLYFYWYRQILGQKVEFLVSFYNNEISEKSEIFDDQFSVERPDGSNFTLKIRSTKLEDSAMYFCASGWTGGRQPQHFGDGTRLSIL.

The chain has TRBV19 and TRBJ1-1, with TRBD1 identical over 8 bases. Germline V gene lookup returns CDR1 LNHDA and CDR2 SQIVND (reference sequence). The CDR3 contains 13 residues. V shed 9 bases, J shed 0 bases, and the junction held 3 bases outside the gene matches. The CDR3 DNA is TGTGCCAGCAGGGGGCCTTTGAACACTGAAGCTTTCTTT. Its translation is CASRGPLNTEAFF.

This chain connects TRBV11-3 to TRBJ1-3, with no clear D. Germline V lookup: CDR1 SGHNT, CDR2 YENEEA. Deletions cut 8 bases from V and 3 bases from J, with 11 bases between. This CDR3 is built from 13 residues. The CDR3 nucleotides are TGTGCCAGCCGCGACGAGGGTGGAAACACCATATATTTT. Residues: CASRDEGGNTIYF.

With regard to this clone: This same CDR3 is encoded by further DNA sequences in the sample. The chain uses TRBV6-1 and TRBJ1-6; 9 nucleotides line up with TRBD1. The CDR3 contains 16 residues. Germline CDR1 reads MNHNS; CDR2 reads SASEGT. V shed 3 bases, J shed 13 bases, and the junction held 13 bases outside the gene matches. Here the CDR3 reads CASSEQRTGAGSPLHF. The CDR3 region has the DNA TGTGCCAGCAGTGAGCAGAGGACAGGGGCGGGCTCCCCCCTCCACTTT.

This clone was seen once. This sequence joins TRBV18 and TRBJ1-3; TRBD1 might be the D (5 bases). Per germline, CDR1 KGHSH and CDR2 LQKENI. Trimming removed 5 bases from V and 0 bases from J, with 8 bases in between. The CDR3 loop spans 14 amino acids. CDR3 residues: CASSDSISGNTIYF. CDR3 bases: TGTGCCAGCTCAGACAGCATCTCTGGAAACACCATATATTTT.

The chain combines TRBV6-5 with TRBJ1-6; D unclear. The CDR3 has 12 amino acids. Trimming removed 3 bases from V and 7 bases from J, with 4 bases in between. Germline V CDR1 and CDR2: MNHEY, SVGAGI. The CDR3 spells CASSYSNSPLHF. The CDR3 nucleotides read TGTGCCAGCAGTTATTCGAATTCACCCCTCCACTTT.

This clone is judged medium-sized (0.01 to 0.1%). V usage is TRBV28 and J usage is TRBJ2-1, with D possibly matching TRBD1 (6 bases). Germline V gene lookup returns CDR1 MDHEN and CDR2 SYDVKM. With 4 bases removed from V and 2 bases from J, the gap between germline ends came to 9 bases. The CDR3 covers 14 residues. CDR3 sequence (DNA): TGTGCCAGCAGTTGGTGGGACACCTACAATGAGCAGTTCTTC. Translated, it gives CASSWWDTYNEQFF.

This clone came up once. The chain links TRBV5-5 to TRBJ2-1; maybe TRBD2 (6 bases). The ends were cut back, 1 base at V and 4 bases at J, with 12 bases in the middle. The CDR3 extends over 15 amino acids. Germline-derived CDR1 and CDR2 are SGHKS and YYEKEE (reference sequence). CDR3 in DNA: TGTGCCAGCAGCTTGTTGACGGGAGAGTACAATGAGCAGTTCTTC. This codes for CASSLLTGEYNEQFF.

This rearrangement joins TRBV7-9 to TRBJ1-1; possible D gene TRBD1, 5 bases. Germline assignment: CDR1 SEHNR and CDR2 FQNEAQ (reference sequence). The V and J ends lost 0 bases and 1 base respectively, with 15 bases between them. The CDR3 loop spans 17 amino acids. The CDR3 is CASSLARREGENTEAFF. CDR3 in DNA: TGTGCCAGCAGCTTAGCTAGGAGGGAAGGGGAGAACACTGAAGCTTTCTTT.

J is TRBJ2-1 and V is TRBV5-4; 7 nucleotides agree with TRBD2. V shed 0 bases, J shed 8 bases, and the junction held 2 bases outside the gene matches. The germline CDR1 and CDR2 sequences are SGHNT and YYREEE (reference sequence). This CDR3 comprises 13 residues. CDR3 nucleotide sequence: TGTGCCAGCAGCTTGGGGGGGAGGGATGAGCAGTTCTTC. Amino acid sequence: CASSLGGRDEQFF.

The chain employs TRBV6-5 and TRBJ1-1; D is perhaps TRBD1 (5 bases). The CDR3 extends over 13 amino acids. Trimming stripped 4 bases from V and 4 bases from J, with 10 bases between. Germline V CDR1 and CDR2: MNHEY, SVGAGI. In nucleotides, the CDR3 is TGTGCCAGCAGTTTCGCAGGGCCCACTGAAGCTTTCTTT. Protein: CASSFAGPTEAFF.

This clone was seen just once. V gene TRBV19 combines with J gene TRBJ1-2; tentative D call: TRBD1 (6 bases). The CDR3 is made up of 13 amino acids. Germline lookup yields CDR1 LNHDA and CDR2 SQIVND (reference sequence). V lost 4 bases, J lost 3 bases, and 9 bases lay in between. The CDR3 DNA sequence: TGTGCCAGTAGTACCGGACAGTACTATGGCTACACCTTC. Its protein is CASSTGQYYGYTF.

The V and J genes are TRBV23-1 and TRBJ1-2, with 7 bases that match TRBD1. TRBV23-1 is reported as an ORF; its role is uncertain. V was clipped by 9 bases and J by 3 bases; unmatched bases: 7. This CDR3 has 13 residues. The CDR3 DNA follows: TGCGCCAGGAAGACAGGGTGGGACTATGGCTACACCTTC. Its protein product is CARKTGWDYGYTF.

V and J are TRBV27 and TRBJ2-7, with TRBD2 as a possible D gene (6 bases). The CDR3 runs to 12 residues. Trimming cost V 5 bases and J 5 bases, with 10 bases left between them. Germline V gene data show CDR1 as MNHEY and CDR2 as SMNVEV (reference sequence). This CDR3 reads CASSHTSNEQYF. The CDR3 region has the DNA TGTGCCAGCAGTCATACTAGCAACGAGCAGTACTTC.

This clone turned up a few times. The V gene is TRBV7-2, the J gene TRBJ1-5; D is perhaps TRBD1 (5 bases). CDR3 length: 16 amino acids. CDR1 is SGHTA, CDR2 FQGNSA, per germline. Trimming pared 3 bases from V and 3 bases from J, leaving 15 bases between. CDR3 region: CASSFSAGSDNQPQHF. CDR3 coding DNA: TGTGCCAGCAGCTTCTCTGCAGGGTCGGACAATCAGCCCCAGCATTTT. Drawing the rest from reference TRBV7-2 and TRBJ1-5, the complete variable domain is GAGVSQSPSNKVTEKGKDVELRCDPISGHTALYWYRQSLGQGLEFLIYFQGNSAPDKSGLPSDRFSAERTGGSVSTLTIQRTQQEDSAVYLCASSFSAGSDNQPQHFGDGTRLSIL.

The J gene is TRBJ1-2, the V gene TRBV25-1, with a possible D match to TRBD1 (5 bases). The CDR3 has 14 residues. From germline, CDR1 is MGHDK and CDR2 SYGVNS. Trimming removed 1 base from V and 2 bases from J, with 8 bases in between. The CDR3, as DNA: TGTGCCAGCAGTGAATGGGGCAGGAACTATGGCTACACCTTC. Translation: CASSEWGRNYGYTF.

The chain combines TRBV7-9 with TRBJ2-5; 10 bases line up with TRBD1. There are 15 residues in the CDR3. Germline values: CDR1 SEHNR, CDR2 FQNEAQ (reference sequence). Trimming at V came to 3 bases and at J to 5 bases, leaving 6 bases not matched to a gene. The CDR3 DNA reads TGTGCCAGCAGCTTGAAGACAGGGGGCTTGGAGACCCAGTACTTC. Its protein product is CASSLKTGGLETQYF.